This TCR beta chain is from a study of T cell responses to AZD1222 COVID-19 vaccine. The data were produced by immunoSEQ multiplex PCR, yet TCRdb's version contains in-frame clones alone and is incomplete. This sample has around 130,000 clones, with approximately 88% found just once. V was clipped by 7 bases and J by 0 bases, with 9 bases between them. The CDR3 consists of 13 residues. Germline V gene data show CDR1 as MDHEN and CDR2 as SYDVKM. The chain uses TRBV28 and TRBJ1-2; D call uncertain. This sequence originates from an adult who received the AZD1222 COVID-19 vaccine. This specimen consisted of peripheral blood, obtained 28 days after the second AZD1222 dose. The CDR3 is CASKPPSNYGYTF. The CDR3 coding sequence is TGTGCCAGCAAACCTCCCTCTAACTATGGCTACACCTTC.